Listed below are T cell receptor beta chains from one sample, sequenced in a study of OX40 agonist ivuxolimab in advanced cancers. Profiling relied on immunoSEQ multiplex PCR, and the TCRdb table lists in-frame clones only, not all of them. This sample carries thousands of clones, around 70% of them seen once, and the ten largest clones take roughly 61%. The starting material was CD4+ or CD8+ T cells sorted from blood, obtained in a trial of the OX40 agonist ivuxolimab. These receptors all come from an adult with an advanced solid tumor such as melanoma, head and neck, liver or kidney cancer. CDR3s include the opening cysteine and the closing phenylalanine or tryptophan. A D gene is named only where the DNA matches it firmly. Rows give clone size only sometimes, using once, few, many, or a class for an expanded clone.

>TRBD1|TRBV28|TRBJ2-3|-
CASSLRTGRDTQYF
TGTGCCAGCAGTCTCCGGACAGGCAGAGATACGCAGTATTTT
>TRBD2|TRBV6-5|TRBJ2-7|-
CASSYSSRGVGYEQYF
TGTGCCAGCAGTTACTCGAGCCGGGGGGTAGGCTACGAGCAGTACTTC
>-|TRBV4-3|TRBJ1-1|-
CASSQGPIGGPEAFF
TGCGCCAGCAGCCAAGGTCCGATTGGGGGACCTGAAGCTTTCTTT
>TRBD2|TRBV9|TRBJ2-7|-
CASSEGLGRGGEQYF
TGTGCCAGCAGCGAGGGATTAGGGCGCGGGGGGGAGCAGTACTTC
>TRBD1|TRBV30|TRBJ2-7|-
CAWSEDRSYEQYF
TGTGCCTGGAGTGAGGACAGGTCGTACGAGCAGTACTTC
>-|TRBV29-1|TRBJ1-2|-
CSVSDDTTAYGYTF
TGCAGCGTCTCAGACGACACGACAGCTTATGGCTACACCTTC
>-|TRBV4-3|TRBJ1-2|-
CASSQDPAGSNRYGYTF
TGCGCCAGCAGCCAAGATCCCGCAGGGTCGAATCGCTATGGCTACACCTTC
>-|TRBV5-1|TRBJ2-1|-
CASSFEAPGVLYNEQFF
TGCGCCAGCAGCTTTGAGGCCCCAGGGGTCCTATACAATGAGCAGTTCTTC
>TRBD2|TRBV11-2|TRBJ2-1|-
CASTLGLAEYNEQFF
TGTGCCAGCACCCTGGGACTAGCGGAGTACAATGAGCAGTTCTTC
>TRBD1|TRBV5-6|TRBJ1-2|once
CASSTLVTGKGYTF
TGTGCCAGCAGCACTCTCGTGACAGGGAAAGGCTACACCTTC
>-|TRBV4-1|TRBJ2-1|-
CASSQDRGSGIYNEQFF
TGCGCCAGCAGCCAAGATAGGGGTAGCGGCATCTACAATGAGCAGTTCTTC
>-|TRBV13|TRBJ1-2|-
CASSLQGNLYGYTF
TGTGCCAGCAGCTTACAGGGAAATCTCTATGGCTACACCTTC
>-|TRBV9|TRBJ1-5|few
CASSARDSGNQPQHF
TGTGCCAGCAGCGCGCGGGACTCAGGCAATCAGCCCCAGCATTTT
>TRBD1|TRBV6-5|TRBJ1-1|-
CASTLSGQGVGEAFF
TGTGCCAGCACCCTATCGGGACAGGGAGTCGGCGAAGCTTTCTTT
>-|TRBV4-3|TRBJ2-1|-
CASSQDPGLGYNEQFF
TGCGCCAGCAGCCAAGATCCGGGTTTGGGGTACAATGAGCAGTTCTTC
>TRBD1|TRBV5-4|TRBJ1-2|-
CASSERQGGYGYTF
TGTGCCAGCAGCGAGAGACAGGGGGGCTATGGCTACACCTTC
>-|TRBV5-6|TRBJ2-7|-
CASSLDRHRDEQYF
TGTGCCAGCAGCTTGGACCGGCATCGGGACGAGCAGTACTTC
>-|TRBV7-4|TRBJ2-7|few
CASSLVLGEQYF
TGTGCCAGCAGCTTAGTACTGGGGGAGCAGTACTTC
>TRBD1|TRBV4-1|TRBJ2-1|-
CASAIPGTGVSEQFF
TGCGCCAGCGCAATCCCAGGGACAGGGGTCAGTGAGCAGTTCTTC
>TRBD2|TRBV4-1|TRBJ2-1|-
CASSQVPSGRGWGNEQFF
TGCGCCAGCAGCCAAGTTCCTAGCGGGAGGGGTTGGGGGAATGAGCAGTTCTTC
>-|TRBV2|TRBJ2-1|once
CASSESSRFYNNEQFF
TGTGCCAGCAGTGAGAGCTCCCGTTTTTATAACAATGAGCAGTTCTTC
>-|TRBV4-3|TRBJ2-7|-
CASSQLAGTYEQYF
TGCGCCAGCAGCCAACTCGCAGGGACCTACGAGCAGTACTTC
>TRBD2|TRBV18|TRBJ2-7|-
CASSSGGAYEQYF
TGTGCCAGCTCTAGCGGGGGGGCCTACGAGCAGTACTTC
>TRBD1|TRBV4-2|TRBJ1-2|many
CASSHTGGRDGYTF
TGTGCCAGCAGCCACACAGGGGGAAGAGATGGCTACACCTTC
>TRBD1|TRBV4-3|TRBJ2-7|-
CASSQGGTGREQYF
TGCGCCAGCAGCCAGGGAGGGACAGGGCGAGAGCAGTACTTC
>-|TRBV29-1|TRBJ1-2|-
CSVEMRDSLRVGYTF
TGCAGCGTTGAAATGAGAGACAGCCTCAGGGTTGGCTACACCTTC